This T cell receptor beta chain is from a study of cytomegalovirus exposure and HLA in healthy donors. Points from the study as a whole: 150 or so TCR beta chains were listed as cytomegalovirus-associated. As confirmed in vitro, three CMV-associated chains were specific for CMV antigens.

This clone has a handful of counts. Its antigen is not known. In the PCR, 60 Vbeta and 13 Jbeta primers were used. This table comes from immunoSEQ multiplex PCR, and its TCRdb copy is limited to in-frame clones, with some not included. The sample carries just over 150,000 clones, under 80% recorded once. Germline V lookup: CDR1 SGHAT, CDR2 FQNNGV. The CDR3 extends over 16 amino acids. Between the trimmed V and J ends, which lost 0 bases and 1 base, there was a span of 9 bases. V is TRBV11-2 and J is TRBJ2-2; TRBD2 is a possible D gene (6 bases). Sequencing input: PBMCs. This TCR derives from a female donor in good health and CMV-seronegative. In DNA, the CDR3 is TGTGCCAGCAGCTTAGATCTGGGAGGGAACACCGGGGAGCTGTTTTTT. It codes for CASSLDLGGNTGELFF.